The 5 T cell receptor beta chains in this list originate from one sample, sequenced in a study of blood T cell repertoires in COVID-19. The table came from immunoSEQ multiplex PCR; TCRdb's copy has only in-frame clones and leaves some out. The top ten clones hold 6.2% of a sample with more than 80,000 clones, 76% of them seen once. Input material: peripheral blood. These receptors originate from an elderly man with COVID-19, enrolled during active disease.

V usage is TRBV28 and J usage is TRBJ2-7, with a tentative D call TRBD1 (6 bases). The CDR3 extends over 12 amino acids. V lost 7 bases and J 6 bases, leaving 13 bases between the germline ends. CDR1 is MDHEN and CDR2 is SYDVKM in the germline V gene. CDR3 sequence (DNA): TGTGCCAGCAACCCCGGACAGTCCGAGCAGTACTTC. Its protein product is CASNPGQSEQYF. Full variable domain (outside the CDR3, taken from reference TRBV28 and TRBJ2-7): DVKVTQSSRYLVKRTGEKVFLECVQDMDHENMFWYRQDPGLGLRLIYFSYDVKMKEKGDIPEGYSVSREKKERFSLILESASTNQTSMYLCASNPGQSEQYFGPGTRLTVT.

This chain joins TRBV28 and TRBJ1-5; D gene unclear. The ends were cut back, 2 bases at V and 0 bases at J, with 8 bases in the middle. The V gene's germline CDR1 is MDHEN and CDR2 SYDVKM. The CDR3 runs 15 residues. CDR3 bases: TGTGCCAGCAGTTTAAGAAGCCATAGCAATCAGCCCCAGCATTTT. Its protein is CASSLRSHSNQPQHF.

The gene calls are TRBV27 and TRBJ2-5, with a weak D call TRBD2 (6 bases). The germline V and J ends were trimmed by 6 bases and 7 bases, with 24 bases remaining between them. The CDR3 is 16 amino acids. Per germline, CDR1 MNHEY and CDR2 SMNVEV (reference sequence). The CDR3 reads CASSPDSGGPRRTQYF. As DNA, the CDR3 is TGTGCCAGCAGCCCAGATTCCGGGGGACCAAGACGGACCCAGTACTTC.

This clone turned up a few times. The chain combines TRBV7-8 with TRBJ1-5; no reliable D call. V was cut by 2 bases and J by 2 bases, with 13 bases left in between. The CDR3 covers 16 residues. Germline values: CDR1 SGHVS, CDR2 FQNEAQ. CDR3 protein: CASSLKSGFRNQPQHF. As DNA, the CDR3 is TGTGCCAGCAGCTTAAAAAGCGGGTTTCGCAATCAGCCCCAGCATTTT.

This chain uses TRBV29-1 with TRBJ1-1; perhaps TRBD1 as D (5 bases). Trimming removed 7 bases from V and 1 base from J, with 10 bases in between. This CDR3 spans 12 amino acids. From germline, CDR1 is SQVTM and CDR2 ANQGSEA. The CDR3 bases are TGCAGCGCCCGGGGGGAGAACACTGAAGCTTTCTTT. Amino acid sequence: CSARGENTEAFF.